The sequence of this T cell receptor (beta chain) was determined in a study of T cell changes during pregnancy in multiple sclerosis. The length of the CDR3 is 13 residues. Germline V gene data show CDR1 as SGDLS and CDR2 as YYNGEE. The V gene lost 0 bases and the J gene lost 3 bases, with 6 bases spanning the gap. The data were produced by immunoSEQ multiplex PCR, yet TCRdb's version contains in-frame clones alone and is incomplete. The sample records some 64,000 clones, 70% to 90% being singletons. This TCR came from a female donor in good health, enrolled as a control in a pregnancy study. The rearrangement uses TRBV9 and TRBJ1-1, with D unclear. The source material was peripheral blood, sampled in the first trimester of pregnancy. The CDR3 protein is CASSVGGYTEAFF. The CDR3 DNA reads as TGTGCCAGCAGCGTAGGAGGTTACACTGAAGCTTTCTTT.